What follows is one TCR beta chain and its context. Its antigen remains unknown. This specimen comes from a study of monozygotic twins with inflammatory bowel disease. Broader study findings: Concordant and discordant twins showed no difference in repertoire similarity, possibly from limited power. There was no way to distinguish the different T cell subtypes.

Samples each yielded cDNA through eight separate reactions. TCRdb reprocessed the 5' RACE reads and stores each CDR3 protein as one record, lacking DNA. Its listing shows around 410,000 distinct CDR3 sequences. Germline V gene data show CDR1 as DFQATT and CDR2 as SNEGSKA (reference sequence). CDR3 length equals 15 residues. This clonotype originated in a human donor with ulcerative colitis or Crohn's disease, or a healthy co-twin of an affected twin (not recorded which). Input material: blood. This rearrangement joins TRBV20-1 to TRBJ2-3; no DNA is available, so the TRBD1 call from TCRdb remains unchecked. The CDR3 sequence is CSARPPAGSTDTQYF.